Sequencing of this TCR beta chain was carried out in a study of regulatory and conventional T cells in RAG deficiency. Whole-study findings and limits: In Omenn syndrome, sorted "Tregs" may be peripherally activated cells. Shannon entropy was markedly lower and Simpson indices higher in RAG-deficient patients than control T-cell subsets.

The CDR3 consists of 13 residues. Germline CDR1 is SGHTA and CDR2 is FQGNSA. V was cut by 1 base and J by 13 bases, with 17 bases left in between. The sorted conventional CD4+ T cells were CD25-low and CD127-high, with genomic DNA sequenced. Sequencing used immunoSEQ multiplex PCR; TCRdb keeps in-frame clones, though not all of them. This sample yields about 34,000 clones, of which about 70% are seen a single time; around 3.4% belongs to the top ten. A single count supports this clone. Its specificity is unknown. These data are also associated with another study on regulatory T cells. That publication notes: The PCR used 52 TRBV and 13 TRBJ primers.

The rearrangement links TRBV7-2 to TRBJ2-7, with D perhaps matching TRBD1 (5 bases). The TCR was taken from a human donor in good health. Sequenced sample: CD4+ effector T cells sorted from blood. This CDR3 is CASSLEGRATLYF. CDR3 coding DNA: TGTGCCAGCAGCTTAGAGGGCAGGGCCACCCTATACTTC.